Below, 5 T cell receptor beta chains from the same sample are listed, as sequenced in a study of long-term antiretroviral therapy in people with HIV. Version v3.0 of the immunoSEQ assay was performed at survey level. Using immunoSEQ multiplex PCR, the repertoire was profiled, and TCRdb retains in-frame clones only, with some absent. Of about 35,000 clones in the sample, about four fifths were seen once. This material consisted of unsorted PBMCs, taken 3 years after starting antiretroviral therapy. The source is a man aged 50-59 years with HIV.

The rearrangement links TRBV5-8 to TRBJ1-6, with a possible D match to TRBD1 (5 bases). V gave up 3 bases and J gave up 4 bases, with 17 bases separating them. The CDR3 totals 17 residues. Germline lookup yields CDR1 SGHTS and CDR2 YDEGEE. The CDR3 loop is CASSSGVGGWYNSPLHF. The CDR3 nucleotides read TGTGCCAGCAGCTCCGGGGTGGGGGGGTGGTATAATTCACCCCTCCACTTT.

DNA of the CDR3: TGTGCCAGCACGACAGGATTCGAGCAGTACTTC. It encodes CASTTGFEQYF. The chain carries TRBV28 and TRBJ2-7; tentatively, D is TRBD1 (6 bases). This CDR3 is built from 11 residues. Trimming took off 7 bases at V and 6 bases at J, with 10 bases between the two ends. Germline V gives CDR1 MDHEN, CDR2 SYDVKM. The complete variable domain, with remaining parts taken from reference TRBV28 and TRBJ2-7, reads DVKVTQSSRYLVKRTGEKVFLECVQDMDHENMFWYRQDPGLGLRLIYFSYDVKMKEKGDIPEGYSVSREKKERFSLILESASTNQTSMYLCASTTGFEQYFGPGTRLTVT.

The rearrangement uses TRBV7-2 and TRBJ2-7; the D is unclear. The assigned J gene may be wrong: the sequence end matches TRBJ2-1 better. The CDR3 sequence is 13 residues long. In germline, CDR1 is SGHTA, CDR2 FQGNSA. The CDR3 spells CASSSRTYNEQFF. The CDR3 region has the DNA TGTGCCAGCAGCTCACGGACCTACAATGAGCAGTTCTTC.

V and J are TRBV6-5 and TRBJ1-4; 7 positions match TRBD1. The ends lost 6 bases at V and 8 bases at J; junction bases unmatched: 9. This CDR3 contains 14 residues. Germline CDR1 and CDR2: MNHEY and SVGAGI. The CDR3 DNA reads as TGTGCCAGCAGGCCAGGGGGGCGGTGGGAAAAACTGTTTTTT. Residues: CASRPGGRWEKLFF.

The chain is built from TRBV29-1 and TRBJ2-5, with 8 bases lining up with TRBD2. This CDR3 contains 14 residues. J lost 5 bases, V lost 0 bases, and 5 bases had no gene match. The germline gives CDR1 SQVTM, CDR2 ANQGSEA. The CDR3 DNA reads as TGCAGCGTTGAAGATCGGGGGGGAACGGAGACCCAGTACTTC. This sequence encodes CSVEDRGGTETQYF. The whole variable domain, filled in from reference TRBV29-1 and TRBJ2-5, reads SAVISQKPSRDICQRGTSLTIQCQVDSQVTMMFWYRQQPGQSLTLIATANQGSEATYESGFVIDKFPISRPNLTFSTLTVSNMSPEDSSIYLCSVEDRGGTETQYFGPGTRLLVL.